This T cell receptor beta chain derives from a study of T cell repertoires in ileal Crohn's disease. This clone came up a few times. V was pared by 4 bases and J by 8 bases, with 12 bases between. CDR3 length: 14 amino acids. Germline lookup yields CDR1 SEHNR and CDR2 FQNEAQ (reference sequence). Here immunoSEQ multiplex PCR was the method, and the copy in TCRdb shows in-frame clones only, minus some. The sample contains approximately 13,000 clones, approximately 70% of which appear only once. Sample: ileal tissue. The TCR was taken from an adult with Crohn's disease. J is TRBJ1-6 and V is TRBV7-9; unclear D gene. CDR3 in DNA: TGTGCCAGCAGCTCCGCGGGAAGCTATTCACCCCTCCACTTT. This sequence encodes CASSSAGSYSPLHF.